The 21 T cell receptor beta chains given below trace back to one sample, sequenced in a study of CD8 T cells in Susac syndrome. An amount of RNA that ranged from roughly 0.45 to 1 ug was reverse transcribed with random hexamers. TCRdb reprocessed the immunoSEQ multiplex PCR reads with MiXCR, giving one entry per CDR3 protein. Seen here are over 95,000 distinct CDR3 sequences, approximately 91% observed once, and the top ten hold about 0.14%. Input material: CD4+ T cells from PBMCs. All receptors derive from a human donor in good health.

This clonotype has a single count. The chain links TRBV15 to TRBJ1-5; the D is unclear. This CDR3 is built from 14 residues. The V end was cut by 5 bases, the J end by 7 bases, with 15 bases between. Germline CDR1 reads LNHNV; CDR2 reads YYDKDF (reference sequence). The DNA of the CDR3 is TGTGCCACCAGCTTATATAGTGTGGAGCAGCCCCAGCATTTT. Translated: CATSLYSVEQPQHF.

This sequence joins TRBV4-2 and TRBJ2-1, with 8 positions matching TRBD2. With V trimmed by 0 bases and J by 9 bases, 13 bases remained unmatched. CDR1 LGHNA and CDR2 YNFKEQ come from the germline V gene. The CDR3 runs to 17 residues. CDR3 in DNA: TGTGCCAGCAGCCAAGATCTCAACGGGGGGGCCCGCGGTGAGCAGTTCTTC. Its translation: CASSQDLNGGARGEQFF.

The chain uses TRBV6-1 and TRBJ2-3, with 12 bases fitting TRBD2. The V gene end was trimmed by 6 bases and the J gene end by 4 bases; junction bases not matched to a gene: 5. This CDR3 region has 15 residues. Germline CDR1 MNHNS, CDR2 SASEGT. The CDR3, as DNA: TGTGCCAGCAGCGAGACTAGCGGGAGCTCAGATACGCAGTATTTT. This sequence encodes CASSETSGSSDTQYF.

J is TRBJ2-7 and V is TRBV7-2; weak D call: TRBD1 (6 bases). V lost 6 bases and J 1 base, leaving 10 bases between the germline ends. CDR3 length: 13 amino acids. CDR1 is SGHTA, CDR2 FQGNSA, per germline. The DNA for the CDR3 is TGTGCCAGCAGTTATACAGGGTCCTACGAGCAGTACTTC. Residues: CASSYTGSYEQYF. The full variable domain, rest sourced from reference TRBV7-2 and TRBJ2-7, is GAGVSQSPSNKVTEKGKDVELRCDPISGHTALYWYRQSLGQGLEFLIYFQGNSAPDKSGLPSDRFSAERTGGSVSTLTIQRTQQEDSAVYLCASSYTGSYEQYFGPGTRLTVT.

The rearrangement uses TRBV19 and TRBJ1-2; D remains ambiguous. The CDR3 is made up of 15 amino acids. Per germline, CDR1 LNHDA and CDR2 SQIVND (reference sequence). Trimming removed 4 bases from V and 0 bases from J, with 12 bases in between. The CDR3 region is CASSTPGPANYGYTF. The CDR3 region has the DNA TGTGCCAGTAGTACCCCGGGCCCGGCTAACTATGGCTACACCTTC.

The chain uses TRBV24-1 and TRBJ2-1; maybe TRBD1 (6 bases). Germline V CDR1 and CDR2: KGHDR, SFDVKD. Deletions cut 9 bases from V and 8 bases from J, with 16 bases between. This CDR3 comprises 13 residues. This CDR3 reads CATGTGPGDEQFF. CDR3 sequence (DNA): TGTGCCACCGGAACGGGGCCAGGGGATGAGCAGTTCTTC.

The genes are TRBV7-2 and TRBJ1-5; D unclear. Germline loops: CDR1 SGHTA, CDR2 FQGNSA. This CDR3 is 14 amino acids long. The V and J ends lost 1 base and 6 bases respectively, with 10 bases between them. The CDR3 sequence is CASSLVPTSQPQHF. The DNA of the CDR3 is TGTGCCAGCAGCTTAGTCCCAACCAGTCAGCCCCAGCATTTT. Full variable domain (missing parts from reference TRBV7-2 and TRBJ1-5): GAGVSQSPSNKVTEKGKDVELRCDPISGHTALYWYRQSLGQGLEFLIYFQGNSAPDKSGLPSDRFSAERTGGSVSTLTIQRTQQEDSAVYLCASSLVPTSQPQHFGDGTRLSIL.

The chain employs TRBV4-1 and TRBJ1-2; 7 nucleotides align to TRBD1. The CDR3 spans 15 residues. Looked up from germline, CDR1 is MGHRA and CDR2 is YSYEKL. The V gene end was trimmed by 0 bases and the J gene end by 3 bases; junction bases not matched to a gene: 4. The CDR3 DNA is TGCGCCAGCAGCCAAGATGAAACAGGGGACTATGGCTACACCTTC. It yields the protein CASSQDETGDYGYTF.

The genes are TRBV30 and TRBJ2-7; unclear D gene. V was trimmed by 0 bases and J by 0 bases, leaving 6 bases between them. This CDR3 is 13 amino acids long. Germline CDR1 is GTSNPN and CDR2 is SVGIG (reference sequence). The CDR3 coding sequence is TGTGCCTGGAGTGTTGGGGACTCCTACGAGCAGTACTTC. This translates into CAWSVGDSYEQYF.

The chain recombines TRBV7-9 with TRBJ1-1; 10 positions match TRBD1. V was clipped by 5 bases and J by 0 bases; unmatched bases: 6. Germline CDR1 SEHNR, CDR2 FQNEAQ (reference sequence). This CDR3 has 16 residues. The CDR3 region is CASSQRQGAMNTEAFF. In DNA form, the CDR3 reads TGTGCCAGCAGCCAACGACAGGGGGCCATGAACACTGAAGCTTTCTTT.

This chain joins TRBV14 and TRBJ2-7; possibly TRBD2 for D (6 bases). V was shortened by 4 bases and J by 6 bases, with 10 bases between the two germline ends. Germline CDR1 SGHDN, CDR2 FVKESK. The CDR3 sequence is 12 residues long. The CDR3: CASSLTSSEQYF. The CDR3 bases are TGTGCCAGCAGCCTTACTAGCTCCGAGCAGTACTTC.

The chain is built from TRBV4-3 and TRBJ1-6, with 7 bases lining up with TRBD1. Germline V gene sequence: CDR1 LGHNA, CDR2 YSLEER. The CDR3 covers 13 residues. J was trimmed by 7 bases and V by 5 bases; bases with no gene match: 2. CDR3: CASSGGGNSPLHF. The CDR3 DNA reads TGCGCCAGCAGCGGAGGGGGCAATTCACCCCTCCACTTT.

The gene calls are TRBV3-1 and TRBJ2-7; no reliable D call. Germline CDR1 reads LGHDT; CDR2 reads YNNKEL (reference sequence). CDR3 length: 11 amino acids. V dropped 8 bases and J dropped 2 bases, with 7 bases sitting between them. Here the CDR3 reads CASRGPYEQYF. CDR3 DNA sequence: TGTGCCAGCCGAGGACCCTACGAGCAGTACTTC.

The rearrangement uses TRBV20-1 and TRBJ2-2; 8 bases are a match to TRBD2. This CDR3 is 16 amino acids long. Trimming removed 2 bases from V and 3 bases from J; junction bases left unmatched: 8. CDR1 DFQATT and CDR2 SNEGSKA come from the germline V gene (reference sequence). CDR3 sequence: CSARIPGLGDTGELFF. The CDR3 bases are TGCAGTGCTAGAATACCGGGACTAGGTGACACCGGGGAGCTGTTTTTT.

The chain combines TRBV29-1 with TRBJ1-5; TRBD1 might be the D (5 bases). CDR1 SQVTM and CDR2 ANQGSEA come from the germline V gene. CDR3 length equals 13 residues. V lost 6 bases, J lost 0 bases, and 9 bases lay in between. The CDR3 DNA sequence: TGCAGCGTGGGGGAGAATAGCAATCAGCCCCAGCATTTT. This gives the protein CSVGENSNQPQHF.

This chain links TRBV3-1 with TRBJ2-7; D ambiguous. V was pared by 2 bases and J by 6 bases, with 11 bases between. Germline assignment: CDR1 LGHDT and CDR2 YNNKEL (reference sequence). The CDR3 consists of 13 residues. The CDR3 reads CASSQRSAGEQYF. The CDR3 DNA reads TGTGCCAGCAGCCAAAGATCAGCCGGCGAGCAGTACTTC.

CDR3 nucleotide sequence: TGTGCCACCAGTGACCAGGGATCAGACACCGGGGAGCTGTTTTTT. This gives the protein CATSDQGSDTGELFF. J is TRBJ2-2 and V is TRBV24-1, with D possibly TRBD1 on 5 matching bases. Germline V lookup: CDR1 KGHDR, CDR2 SFDVKD. The CDR3 totals 15 residues. V lost 4 bases to trimming and J lost 3 bases, with 11 bases between them.

The chain links TRBV19 to TRBJ2-5; D is perhaps TRBD1 or TRBD2 (6 bases each). The CDR3 has 13 amino acids. Germline CDR1 is LNHDA and CDR2 is SQIVND (reference sequence). Trimming left V 10 bases short and J 3 bases short, with 15 bases between. The CDR3: CATGPGAEETQYF. The CDR3 nucleotides are TGTGCCACCGGCCCGGGGGCCGAAGAGACCCAGTACTTC.

The chain has TRBV20-1 and TRBJ1-1; a possible D gene is TRBD1 (6 bases). Looked up from germline, CDR1 is DFQATT and CDR2 is SNEGSKA (reference sequence). CDR3 size: 14 residues. Between the trimmed V and J ends, which lost 3 bases and 0 bases, there was a span of 11 bases. CDR3 sequence reads: CSASPGTMNTEAFF. The CDR3 nucleotides read TGCAGTGCTAGCCCCGGGACAATGAACACTGAAGCTTTCTTT.

J is TRBJ2-1 and V is TRBV29-1; either TRBD1 or TRBD2 may fit D (5 bases each). V lost 6 bases and J 15 bases, leaving 15 bases between the germline ends. CDR3 length: 10 amino acids. The germline CDR1 and CDR2 sequences are SQVTM and ANQGSEA. CDR3 sequence: CSVAGTSRFF. CDR3 bases: TGCAGCGTCGCCGGGACCTCACGGTTCTTC.

This clonotype was seen once. This chain joins TRBV4-3 and TRBJ1-4; D perhaps matches TRBD1 (5 bases). Germline lookup yields CDR1 LGHNA and CDR2 YSLEER. The CDR3 spans 14 residues. Between the trimmed V and J ends, which lost 3 bases and 11 bases, there was a span of 16 bases. Written as DNA, the CDR3 is TGCGCCAGCAGCCAGAACACAGGAATCGGGAAACTGTTTTTT. It codes for CASSQNTGIGKLFF.